This TCR beta chain was recovered during a study of CD8+CD57+ T cells in acquired aplastic anemia. Study as a whole: The DNA of sorted CD4+ and CD8+ cells averaged around 3 ug. Regarding the study as a whole: Patient and control CD8+ Simpson's diversity was not significantly different.

About this clonotype itself: The antigen is unknown.

The template used for profiling TCR beta VDJ and CDR3 was genomic DNA. TCRdb recomputed calls from the reads with MiXCR, one row per CDR3 protein. The repertoire includes approximately 300,000 distinct CDR3 sequences, under 65% of them detected once, and 1.3% sits in the top ten. Flow cytometry had shown expanded CD8+CD57+ cells in the patients chosen for sequencing. Diagnosis of severe acquired aplastic anemia applied to all patients. The receptor's source is a human donor with aplastic anemia. Source material: sorted CD4+, CD8+, or CD8+CD57+ T cells (not recorded which) from PBMCs.

The CDR3 bases are TGTGCCAGCAGTCCGGGACTCGCGGACGAGCAGTACTTC. It specifies CASSPGLADEQYF. The chain couples TRBV2 to TRBJ2-7, with TRBD2 as a possible D gene (6 bases). The CDR3 is 13 amino acids. Trimming pared 5 bases from V and 5 bases from J, leaving 13 bases between. Germline V CDR1 and CDR2: SNHLY, FYNNEI.